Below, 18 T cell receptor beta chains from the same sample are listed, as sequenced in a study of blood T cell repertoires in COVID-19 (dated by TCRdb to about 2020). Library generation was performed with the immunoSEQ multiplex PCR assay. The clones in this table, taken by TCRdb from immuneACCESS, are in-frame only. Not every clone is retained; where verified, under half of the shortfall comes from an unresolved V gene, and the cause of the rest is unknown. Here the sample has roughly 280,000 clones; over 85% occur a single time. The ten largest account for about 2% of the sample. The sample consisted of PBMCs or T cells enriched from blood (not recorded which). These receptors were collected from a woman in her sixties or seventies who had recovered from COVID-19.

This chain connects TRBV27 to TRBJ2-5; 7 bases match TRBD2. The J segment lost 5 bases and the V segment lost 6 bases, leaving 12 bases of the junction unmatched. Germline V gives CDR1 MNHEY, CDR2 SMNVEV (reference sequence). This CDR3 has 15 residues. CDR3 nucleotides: TGTGCCAGCAGGTCCCTAGCGGCTAATGAGGAGACCCAGTACTTC. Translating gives CASRSLAANEETQYF.

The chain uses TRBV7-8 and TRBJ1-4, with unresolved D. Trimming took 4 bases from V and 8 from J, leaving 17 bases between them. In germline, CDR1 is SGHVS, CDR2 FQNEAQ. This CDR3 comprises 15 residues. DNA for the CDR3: TGTGCCAGCAGCTCCCGACACAAAACGGCAGAAAAACTGTTTTTT. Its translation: CASSSRHKTAEKLFF.

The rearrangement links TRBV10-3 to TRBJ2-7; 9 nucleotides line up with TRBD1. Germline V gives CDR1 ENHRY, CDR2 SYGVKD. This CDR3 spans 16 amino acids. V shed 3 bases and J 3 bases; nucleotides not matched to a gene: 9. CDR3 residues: CAISDTSGTGNYEQYF. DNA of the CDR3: TGTGCCATCAGTGACACCTCCGGGACAGGGAACTACGAGCAGTACTTC.

Here the CDR3 reads CASSRGRGYGYTF. DNA for the CDR3: TGCGCCAGCTCCAGGGGGCGCGGCTATGGCTACACCTTC. The chain employs TRBV5-1 and TRBJ1-2; the match to TRBD1 covers 8 bases. Trimming cost V 7 bases and J 4 bases; bases outside gene matches: 6. The CDR3 spans 13 residues. CDR1 is SGHRS, CDR2 YFSETQ, per germline.

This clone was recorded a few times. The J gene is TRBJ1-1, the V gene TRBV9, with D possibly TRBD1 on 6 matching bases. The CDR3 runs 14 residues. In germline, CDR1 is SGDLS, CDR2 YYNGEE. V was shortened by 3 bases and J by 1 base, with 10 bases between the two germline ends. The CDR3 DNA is TGTGCCAGCAGCGGGGACAACCAGAACACTGAAGCTTTCTTT. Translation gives CASSGDNQNTEAFF. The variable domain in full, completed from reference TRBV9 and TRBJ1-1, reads DSGVTQTPKHLITATGQRVTLRCSPRSGDLSVYWYQQSLDQGLQFLIQYYNGEERAKGNILERFSAQQFPDLHSELNLSSLELGDSALYFCASSGDNQNTEAFFGQGTRLTVV.

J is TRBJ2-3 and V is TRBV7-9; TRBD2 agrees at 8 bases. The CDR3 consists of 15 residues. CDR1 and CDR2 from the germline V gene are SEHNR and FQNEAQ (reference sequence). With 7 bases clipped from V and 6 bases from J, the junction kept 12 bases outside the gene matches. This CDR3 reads CASTTSEGPNDTQYF. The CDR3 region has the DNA TGTGCCAGCACGACTAGCGAGGGACCCAACGATACGCAGTATTTT.

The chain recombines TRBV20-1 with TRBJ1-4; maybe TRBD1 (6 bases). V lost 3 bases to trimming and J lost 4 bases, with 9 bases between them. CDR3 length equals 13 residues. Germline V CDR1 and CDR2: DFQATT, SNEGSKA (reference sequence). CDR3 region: CSASRTVNEKLFF. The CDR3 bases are TGCAGTGCTAGTAGGACAGTTAATGAAAAACTGTTTTTT.

The CDR3 region is CASSPEERGTEAFF. The CDR3 nucleotides are TGTGCCAGCTCACCAGAGGAGCGAGGCACTGAAGCTTTCTTT. V usage is TRBV18 and J usage is TRBJ1-1, with D unresolved. Germline values: CDR1 KGHSH, CDR2 LQKENI. Trimming pared 2 bases from V and 4 bases from J, leaving 11 bases between. The CDR3 is 14 amino acids.

CDR3 protein: CASSLQGAQNTIYF. The CDR3 nucleotides are TGTGCCAGCAGTTTACAGGGGGCCCAAAACACCATATATTTT. J is TRBJ1-3 and V is TRBV6-5; TRBD1 matches 9 bases. CDR1 is MNHEY and CDR2 is SVGAGI in the germline V gene. Germline trimming cut 4 bases from V and 6 bases from J; bases unmatched to any gene: 4. The CDR3 extends over 14 amino acids.

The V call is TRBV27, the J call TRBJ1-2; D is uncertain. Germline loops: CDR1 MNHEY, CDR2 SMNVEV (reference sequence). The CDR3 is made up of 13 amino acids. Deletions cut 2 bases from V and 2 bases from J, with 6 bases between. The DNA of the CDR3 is TGTGCCAGCAGTTTAAACAGAAACTATGGCTACACCTTC. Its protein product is CASSLNRNYGYTF.

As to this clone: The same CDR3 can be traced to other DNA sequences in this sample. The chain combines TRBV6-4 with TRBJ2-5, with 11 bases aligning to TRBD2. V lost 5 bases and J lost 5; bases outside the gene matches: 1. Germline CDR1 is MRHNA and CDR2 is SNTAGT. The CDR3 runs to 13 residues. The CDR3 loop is CASSRTSGETQYF. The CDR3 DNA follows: TGTGCCAGCAGTAGGACTAGCGGGGAGACCCAGTACTTC.

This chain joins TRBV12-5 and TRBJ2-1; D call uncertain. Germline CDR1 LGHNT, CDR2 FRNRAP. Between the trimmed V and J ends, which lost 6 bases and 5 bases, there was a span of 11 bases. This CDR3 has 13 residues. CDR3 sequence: CASGLDLDNEQFF. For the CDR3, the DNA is TGTGCTAGTGGCCTCGACTTGGACAATGAGCAGTTCTTC.

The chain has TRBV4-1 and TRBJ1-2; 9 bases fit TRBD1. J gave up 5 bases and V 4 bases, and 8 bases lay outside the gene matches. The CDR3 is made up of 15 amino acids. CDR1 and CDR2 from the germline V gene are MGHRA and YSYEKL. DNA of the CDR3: TGCGCCAGCAGCCCGGGACAGGGCCCTGATTATGGCTACACCTTC. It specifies CASSPGQGPDYGYTF.

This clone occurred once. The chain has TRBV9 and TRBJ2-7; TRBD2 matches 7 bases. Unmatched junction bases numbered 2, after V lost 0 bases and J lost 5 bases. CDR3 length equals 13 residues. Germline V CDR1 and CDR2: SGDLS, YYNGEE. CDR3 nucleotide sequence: TGTGCCAGCAGCGTAGAGGGAGGGGACGAGCAGTACTTC. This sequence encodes CASSVEGGDEQYF.

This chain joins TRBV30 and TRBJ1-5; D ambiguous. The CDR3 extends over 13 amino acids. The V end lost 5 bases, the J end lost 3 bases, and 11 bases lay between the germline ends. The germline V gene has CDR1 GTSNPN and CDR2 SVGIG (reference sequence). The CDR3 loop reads CAWGMYSNQPQHF. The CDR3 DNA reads TGTGCCTGGGGCATGTACTCCAATCAGCCCCAGCATTTT. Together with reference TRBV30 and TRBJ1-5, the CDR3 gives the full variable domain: SQTIHQWPATLVQPVGSPLSLECTVEGTSNPNLYWYRQAAGRGLQLLFYSVGIGQISSEVPQNLSASRPQDRQFILSSKKLLLSDSGFYLCAWGMYSNQPQHFGDGTRLSIL.

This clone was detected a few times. This CDR3 reads CAISDRAEAYGYTF. CDR3 DNA: TGTGCCATCAGTGATCGAGCGGAGGCATATGGCTACACCTTC. The chain combines TRBV10-3 with TRBJ1-2; D ambiguous. V was trimmed by 3 bases and J by 5 bases, leaving 13 bases between them. The CDR3 has 14 residues. CDR1 is ENHRY and CDR2 is SYGVKD in the germline V gene.

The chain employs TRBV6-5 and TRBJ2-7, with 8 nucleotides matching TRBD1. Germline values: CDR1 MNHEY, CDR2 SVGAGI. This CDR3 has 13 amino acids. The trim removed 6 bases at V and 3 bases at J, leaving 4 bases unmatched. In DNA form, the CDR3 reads TGTGCCAGCAGCAGACAGGGGTTCTACGAGCAGTACTTC. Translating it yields CASSRQGFYEQYF.

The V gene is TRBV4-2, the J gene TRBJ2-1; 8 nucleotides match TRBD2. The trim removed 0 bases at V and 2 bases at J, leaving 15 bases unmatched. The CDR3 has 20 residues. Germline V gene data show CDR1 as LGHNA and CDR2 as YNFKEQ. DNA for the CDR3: TGTGCCAGCAGCCAAGAGGGGGCCGTGATAGCGGGAATTCCCTACAATGAGCAGTTCTTC. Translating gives CASSQEGAVIAGIPYNEQFF.